This TCR beta chain came from a study of cytotoxic CD8 clonotypes in ibrutinib-treated CLL. Across the whole study: Patients: more than nine relapsed/refractory, roughly 15 treatment-naive, approximately 18 IGHV unmutated. Response samples followed a median around 12 months of treatment, range 6 to 36.

Study-wide findings and caveats: Stable or contracted on treatment, public clonotypes were also uncommon. Clonality at baseline surpassed age-matched healthy donors and tracked circulating CD8+ T-cell counts.

This CDR3 has 12 amino acids. Germline V gene data show CDR1 as GTSNPN and CDR2 as SVGIG (reference sequence). Losses at the gene ends were 3 bases for V and 8 bases for J; bases not matched to a gene: 5. Regarding this clone: Its cognate antigen is unknown.

Repertoires were generated with immunoSEQ multiplex PCR, while TCRdb's copy carries only in-frame clones and drops some. Of around 140,000 clones listed, approximately 83% are singletons. The source was PBMCs, collected after 24 months of ibrutinib treatment. This sequence joins TRBV30 and TRBJ1-2, with 8 nucleotides matching TRBD1. The sequence was collected from a human donor with chronic lymphocytic leukemia. CDR3 bases: TGTGCCTGGAGGCACGCAGGGGGCGGCTACACCTTC. This sequence encodes CAWRHAGGGYTF. The whole variable domain, filled in from reference TRBV30 and TRBJ1-2, reads SQTIHQWPATLVQPVGSPLSLECTVEGTSNPNLYWYRQAAGRGLQLLFYSVGIGQISSEVPQNLSASRPQDRQFILSSKKLLLSDSGFYLCAWRHAGGGYTFGSGTRLTVV.